This entry lists 14 T cell receptor beta chains sequenced from one sample in a study of T-cell memory formation after mild COVID-19. Each CDR3 protein is one row after TCRdb ran MiXCR on the 5' RACE reads. The table lists about 400,000 distinct CDR3 sequences, approximately 15% of them singletons. The sample was PBMCs or a T cell subset sorted from them (not recorded which). The receptors come from a man aged 18 to 29 who had mild COVID-19 (a few samples of this study predate the infection). Cell type and time point are not known.

This clonotype was picked up a small number of times. The V and J genes are TRBV30 and TRBJ1-3; D might be TRBD1 (6 bases). This CDR3 is built from 13 residues. Germline CDR1 GTSNPN, CDR2 SVGIG (reference sequence). V was pared by 4 bases and J by 2 bases, with 9 bases between. The CDR3 is CAWNRAPGNTIYF. In DNA form, the CDR3 reads TGTGCCTGGAACAGGGCTCCTGGAAACACCATATATTTT.

This clonotype was seen a few times. The chain recombines TRBV2 with TRBJ2-5, with D hard to call. From germline, CDR1 is SNHLY and CDR2 FYNNEI. CDR3 length equals 12 residues. The V end lost 1 base, the J end lost 5 bases, and 5 bases lay between the germline ends. The CDR3 loop is CASSEDGETQYF. The CDR3, as DNA: TGTGCCAGCAGTGAAGACGGGGAGACCCAGTACTTC.

The sample holds a few counts of this clonotype. The rearrangement uses TRBV20-1 and TRBJ2-3; D is uncertain. Germline CDR1 DFQATT, CDR2 SNEGSKA (reference sequence). The CDR3 is made up of 15 amino acids. V lost 0 bases, J lost 4 bases, and 14 bases lay in between. The DNA of the CDR3 is TGCAGTGCTAGAGAGCCCCACAGTGGAGCAGATACGCAGTATTTT. This sequence encodes CSAREPHSGADTQYF.

The V call is TRBV11-2, the J call TRBJ2-2, with 8 bases identical to TRBD2. The CDR3 extends over 15 amino acids. Germline CDR1 and CDR2: SGHAT and FQNNGV. With V trimmed by 5 bases and J by 5 bases, 7 bases remained unmatched. The CDR3 loop is CASSRGLVRTGELFF. CDR3 sequence (DNA): TGTGCCAGCAGCCGGGGACTAGTTAGGACCGGGGAGCTGTTTTTT. The full variable domain, rest sourced from reference TRBV11-2 and TRBJ2-2, is EAGVAQSPRYKIIEKRQSVAFWCNPISGHATLYWYQQILGQGPKLLIQFQNNGVVDDSQLPKDRFSAERLKGVDSTLKIQPAKLEDSAVYLCASSRGLVRTGELFFGEGSRLTVL.

The chain has TRBV24-1 and TRBJ2-2; 9 bases map to TRBD1. The CDR3 loop spans 15 amino acids. Germline assignment: CDR1 KGHDR and CDR2 SFDVKD. After removal of 4 bases from V and 7 bases from J, the junction contained 6 bases not matched to a gene. The DNA for the CDR3 is TGTGCCACCAGTGACCCCGGACAGGGGATCGGGGAGCTGTTTTTT. The encoded protein is CATSDPGQGIGELFF.

This clonotype was observed a handful of times. Here the CDR3 DNA reads TGCGCCAGCAGCTTGGCCAACAGTCCCTACGAGCAGTACTTC. Its protein product is CASSLANSPYEQYF. The V and J genes are TRBV5-1 and TRBJ2-7; D ambiguous. Deletions cut 0 bases from V and 2 bases from J, with 9 bases between. Germline CDR1 reads SGHRS; CDR2 reads YFSETQ. The CDR3 is 14 residues long.

This rearrangement joins TRBV7-2 to TRBJ2-7; D assignment may be TRBD1 or TRBD2 (5 bases each). The CDR3 totals 15 residues. Germline V lookup: CDR1 SGHTA, CDR2 FQGNSA. The ends were cut back, 4 bases at V and 6 bases at J, with 19 bases in the middle. The CDR3: CASSSGGGVTLEQYF. In nucleotides, the CDR3 is TGTGCCAGCAGCTCCGGTGGGGGTGTGACTCTCGAGCAGTACTTC.

The chain employs TRBV5-1 and TRBJ1-1; maybe TRBD1 (5 bases). CDR3 length equals 14 residues. Germline CDR1 SGHRS, CDR2 YFSETQ. V was pared by 4 bases and J by 1 base, with 11 bases between. CDR3 nucleotide sequence: TGCGCCAGCAGCCTCTTGCAGGGGAACACTGAAGCTTTCTTT. Its translation: CASSLLQGNTEAFF.

The chain combines TRBV29-1 with TRBJ2-7; weak D call: TRBD1 (6 bases). The ends were cut back, 4 bases at V and 0 bases at J, with 13 bases in the middle. This CDR3 has 14 amino acids. The germline CDR1 and CDR2 sequences are SQVTM and ANQGSEA. The CDR3 coding sequence is TGCAGCGTTGCTGGCAGGGGAACCTCCTACGAGCAGTACTTC. Its protein product is CSVAGRGTSYEQYF.

The V and J genes are TRBV7-9 and TRBJ2-3, with 8 bases lining up with TRBD2. The germline CDR1 and CDR2 sequences are SEHNR and FQNEAQ (reference sequence). This CDR3 is 13 amino acids long. V was pared by 8 bases and J by 6 bases, with 7 bases of the junction left unmatched. Here the CDR3 reads CASLAGGGDTQYF. Written as DNA, the CDR3 is TGTGCCAGCCTGGCCGGCGGGGGGGATACGCAGTATTTT.

This clonotype was seen only a few times. The chain recombines TRBV29-1 with TRBJ1-5, with a possible D match to TRBD1 (5 bases). The CDR3 extends over 12 amino acids. CDR1 is SQVTM and CDR2 is ANQGSEA in the germline V gene. Trimming shortened V by 4 bases and J by 3 bases, and 7 bases separated the two germline ends. CDR3 sequence: CSVGTNNQPQHF. CDR3 sequence (DNA): TGCAGCGTTGGGACAAACAATCAGCCCCAGCATTTT.

The table lists this clonotype with a few counts. The gene calls are TRBV5-1 and TRBJ2-7; D not certain. Germline lookup yields CDR1 SGHRS and CDR2 YFSETQ. V dropped 3 bases and J dropped 4 bases, with 8 bases sitting between them. This CDR3 is built from 12 residues. In nucleotides, the CDR3 is TGCGCCAGCAGCTCGGATAGATACGAGCAGTACTTC. Encoded protein: CASSSDRYEQYF.

The chain couples TRBV9 to TRBJ2-3, with TRBD1 as a possible D gene (5 bases). Germline loops: CDR1 SGDLS, CDR2 YYNGEE. This CDR3 contains 15 residues. V dropped 0 bases and J dropped 8 bases, with 16 bases sitting between them. CDR3 sequence: CASSVAPGLGSTQYF. Written as DNA, the CDR3 is TGTGCCAGCAGCGTAGCTCCAGGGCTGGGTAGTACGCAGTATTTT.

J is TRBJ2-7 and V is TRBV11-3; D may be TRBD1 (5 bases). The CDR3 totals 14 residues. V shed 1 base and J shed 6 bases, with 13 bases lying between them. From germline, CDR1 is SGHNT and CDR2 YENEEA. The chain's CDR3 is CASSLGQGTREQYF. The CDR3 DNA reads TGTGCCAGCAGCTTAGGGCAGGGTACCCGCGAGCAGTACTTC.